This T cell receptor (beta chain) is drawn from a study of blood T cell repertoires in COVID-19. At the level of the study: Collection of acute and convalescent COVID-19 samples took place in the United States, Italy and Spain. T cells, B-cell-depleted T cells, or PBMCs supplied cDNA or gDNA.

As handled by the study authors: From reference gene primer amplification, estimates of nucleated cell counts were derived. Measured with immunoSEQ multiplex PCR; TCRdb has only the in-frame clones, and not every one. D and trimming were read from the DNA, whereas the V and J calls and clone size are those reported in that table. The data show some 150,000 clones, just under 85% seen once. The V gene end was trimmed by 5 bases and the J gene end by 1 base; junction bases not matched to a gene: 3. The V gene's germline CDR1 is KGHSH and CDR2 LQKENI. The CDR3 is 15 residues long. The sequence came from a woman aged 80 or older with acute or convalescent COVID-19. Sequenced input: peripheral blood. V usage is TRBV18 and J usage is TRBJ2-7, with TRBD1 identical over 12 bases. CDR3 coding DNA: TGTGCCAGCTCAGAGGGACAGGGGGCGTCCTACGAGCAGTACTTC. It yields the protein CASSEGQGASYEQYF.